The 6 T cell receptor beta chains listed next were all sequenced from one sample in a study of OX40 agonist ivuxolimab in advanced cancers. Sequencing used immunoSEQ multiplex PCR; TCRdb keeps in-frame clones, though not all of them. The data contain some 40,000 clones, over 80% of them singletons. The sample was CD4+ or CD8+ T cells sorted from blood, taken in a trial of the OX40 agonist ivuxolimab. These receptors all stem from an adult with an advanced solid tumor such as melanoma, head and neck, liver or kidney cancer.

V gene TRBV6-5 combines with J gene TRBJ1-1; no reliable D call. CDR3 length: 14 amino acids. V dropped 2 bases and J dropped 7 bases, with 14 bases sitting between them. CDR1 and CDR2 from the germline V gene are MNHEY and SVGAGI. The CDR3 here is CASSYSQVSYEAFF. In DNA form, the CDR3 reads TGTGCCAGCAGTTACAGCCAGGTCAGCTATGAAGCTTTCTTT.

This clone was counted a few times. Here the CDR3 reads CASSYSIAGSYGYTF. For the CDR3, the DNA is TGTGCCAGCAGTTACTCGATAGCAGGGTCTTATGGCTACACCTTC. The chain links TRBV6-5 to TRBJ1-2, with D perhaps TRBD1 (5 bases). Germline values: CDR1 MNHEY, CDR2 SVGAGI. The CDR3 is 15 amino acids. V lost 0 bases and J lost 5, with 13 bases in between.

With respect to this clone: An end of the junction differs from the germline gene, which may be a read error. The V call is TRBV7-7, the J call TRBJ2-2; D tentatively reads TRBD1 or TRBD2 (5 bases each). The CDR3 contains 13 residues. CDR1 and CDR2 from the germline V gene are SSHAT and FNYEAQ (reference sequence). In DNA form, the CDR3 reads TGTGCTAGCAGCTTAGCGAGGGGAGGGGAGCTGTTTTTT. It specifies CASSLARGGELFF.

This clone has only a few counts. At one boundary the junction diverges from the germline segment, which might be a read error. J is TRBJ2-7 and V is TRBV7-9, with TRBD1 matching over 10 bases. Germline CDR1 reads SEHNR; CDR2 reads FQNEAQ (reference sequence). The CDR3 totals 13 residues. The CDR3 is CASSLAWTGGNHF. In DNA, the CDR3 is TGTGCCAGCAGCTTAGCTTGGACAGGGGGTAATCACTTC.

In this sample, this clone turned up a few times. The J gene is TRBJ1-1, the V gene TRBV29-1, with D tentatively TRBD1 (6 bases). V was clipped by 4 bases and J by 1 base, with 19 bases between them. The CDR3 spans 16 residues. The germline V gene has CDR1 SQVTM and CDR2 ANQGSEA. The CDR3 loop reads CSVVGGRVIRNTEAFF. CDR3 sequence (DNA): TGCAGCGTTGTCGGGGGGCGAGTCATCCGGAACACTGAAGCTTTCTTT. The whole variable domain, remainder taken from reference TRBV29-1 and TRBJ1-1, is SAVISQKPSRDICQRGTSLTIQCQVDSQVTMMFWYRQQPGQSLTLIATANQGSEATYESGFVIDKFPISRPNLTFSTLTVSNMSPEDSSIYLCSVVGGRVIRNTEAFFGQGTRLTVV.

V and J are TRBV19 and TRBJ1-1; D might be TRBD1 (6 bases). V gave up 5 bases and J gave up 6 bases, with 19 bases separating them. The germline gives CDR1 LNHDA, CDR2 SQIVND (reference sequence). This CDR3 has 15 residues. The CDR3 loop reads CASSPTTGSLAEAFF. For the CDR3, the DNA is TGTGCCAGTAGTCCCACAACAGGGAGTTTGGCTGAAGCTTTCTTT.